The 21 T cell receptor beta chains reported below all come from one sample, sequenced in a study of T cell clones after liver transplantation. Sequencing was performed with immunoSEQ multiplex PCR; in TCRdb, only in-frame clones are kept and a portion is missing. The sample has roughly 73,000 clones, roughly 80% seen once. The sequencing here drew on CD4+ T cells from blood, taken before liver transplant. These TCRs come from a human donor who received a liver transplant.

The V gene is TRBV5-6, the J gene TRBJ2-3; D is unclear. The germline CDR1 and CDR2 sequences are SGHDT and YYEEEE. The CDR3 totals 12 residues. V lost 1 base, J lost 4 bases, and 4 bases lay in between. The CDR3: CASSLYPDTQYF. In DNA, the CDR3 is TGTGCCAGCAGCTTGTACCCAGATACGCAGTATTTT.

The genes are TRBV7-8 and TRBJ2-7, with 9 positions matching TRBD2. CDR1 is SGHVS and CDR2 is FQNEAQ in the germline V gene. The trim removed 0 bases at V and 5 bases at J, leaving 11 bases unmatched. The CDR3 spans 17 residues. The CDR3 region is CASSLAPPGLAPHEQYF. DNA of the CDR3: TGTGCCAGCAGCTTAGCGCCCCCGGGACTAGCACCTCACGAGCAGTACTTC.

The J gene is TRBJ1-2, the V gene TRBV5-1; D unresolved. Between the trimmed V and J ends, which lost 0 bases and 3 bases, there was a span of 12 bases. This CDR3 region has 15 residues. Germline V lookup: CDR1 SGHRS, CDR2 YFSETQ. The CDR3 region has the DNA TGCGCCAGCAGCTTGGAAGGGATAGGAGACTATGGCTACACCTTC. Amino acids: CASSLEGIGDYGYTF.

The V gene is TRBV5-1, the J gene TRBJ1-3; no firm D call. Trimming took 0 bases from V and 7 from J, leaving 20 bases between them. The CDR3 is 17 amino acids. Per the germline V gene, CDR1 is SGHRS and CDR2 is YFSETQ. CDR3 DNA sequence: TGCGCCAGCAGCTTGGCCCTTCGGCGGGGAGGTGGGAACACCATATATTTT. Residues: CASSLALRRGGGNTIYF.

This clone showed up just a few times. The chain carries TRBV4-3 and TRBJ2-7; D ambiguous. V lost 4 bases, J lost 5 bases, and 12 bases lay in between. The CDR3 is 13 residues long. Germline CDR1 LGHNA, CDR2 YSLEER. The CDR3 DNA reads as TGCGCCAGCAGCCCTATCCTAAGGCACGAGCAGTACTTC. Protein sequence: CASSPILRHEQYF.

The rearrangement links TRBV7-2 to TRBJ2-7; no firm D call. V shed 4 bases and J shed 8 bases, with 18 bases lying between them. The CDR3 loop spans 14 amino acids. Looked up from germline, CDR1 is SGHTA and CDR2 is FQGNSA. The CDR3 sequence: CASSSILGSDQQYF. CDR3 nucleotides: TGTGCCAGCAGCTCCATCCTCGGATCAGATCAGCAGTACTTC.

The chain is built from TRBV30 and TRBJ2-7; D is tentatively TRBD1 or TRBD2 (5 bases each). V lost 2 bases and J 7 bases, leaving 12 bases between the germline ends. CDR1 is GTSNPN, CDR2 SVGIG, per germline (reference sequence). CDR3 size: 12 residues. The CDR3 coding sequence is TGTGCCTGGAGTCCCGGGGCGCGGGAGCAGTACTTC. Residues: CAWSPGAREQYF.

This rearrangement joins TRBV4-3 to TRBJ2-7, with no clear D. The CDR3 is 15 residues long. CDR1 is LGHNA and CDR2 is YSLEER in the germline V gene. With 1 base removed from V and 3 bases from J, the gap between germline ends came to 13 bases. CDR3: CASSQGVEVGYEQYF. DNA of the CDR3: TGCGCCAGCAGCCAAGGTGTGGAAGTGGGCTACGAGCAGTACTTC.

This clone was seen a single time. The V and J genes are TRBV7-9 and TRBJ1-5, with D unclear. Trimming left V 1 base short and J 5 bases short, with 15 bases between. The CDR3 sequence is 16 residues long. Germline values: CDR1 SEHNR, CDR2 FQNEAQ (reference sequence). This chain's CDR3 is CASSLELVGGDQPQHF. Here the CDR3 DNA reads TGTGCCAGCAGCTTAGAATTAGTGGGTGGGGATCAGCCCCAGCATTTT. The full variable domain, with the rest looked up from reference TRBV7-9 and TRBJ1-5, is DTGVSQNPRHKITKRGQNVTFRCDPISEHNRLYWYRQTLGQGPEFLTYFQNEAQLEKSRLLSDRFSAERPKGSFSTLEIQRTEQGDSAMYLCASSLELVGGDQPQHFGDGTRLSIL.

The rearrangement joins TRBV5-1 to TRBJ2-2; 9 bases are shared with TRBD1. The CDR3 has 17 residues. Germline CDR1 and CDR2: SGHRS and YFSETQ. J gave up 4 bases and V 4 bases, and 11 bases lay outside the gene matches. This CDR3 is CASSLGPATGGTGELFF. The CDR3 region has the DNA TGCGCCAGCAGCCTGGGCCCGGCGACAGGGGGCACCGGGGAGCTGTTTTTT.

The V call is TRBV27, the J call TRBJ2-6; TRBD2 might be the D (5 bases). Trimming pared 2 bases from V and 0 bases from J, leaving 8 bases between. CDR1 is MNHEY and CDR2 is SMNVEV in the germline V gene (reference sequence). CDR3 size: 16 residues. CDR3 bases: TGTGCCAGCAGTTTAAAGCGGTTCTCTGGGGCCAACGTCCTGACTTTC. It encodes CASSLKRFSGANVLTF. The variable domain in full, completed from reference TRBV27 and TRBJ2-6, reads EAQVTQNPRYLITVTGKKLTVTCSQNMNHEYMSWYRQDPGLGLRQIYYSMNVEVTDKGDVPEGYKVSRKEKRNFPLILESPSPNQTSLYFCASSLKRFSGANVLTFGAGSRLTVL.

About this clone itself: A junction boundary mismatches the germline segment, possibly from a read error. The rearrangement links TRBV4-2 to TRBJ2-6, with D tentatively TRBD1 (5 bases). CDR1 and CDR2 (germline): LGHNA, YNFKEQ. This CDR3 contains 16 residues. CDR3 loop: CASRQGEHSGANVLTF. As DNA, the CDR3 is TGTGCCAGCAGGCAAGGGGAACACTCTGGGGCCAACGTCCTGACTTTC.

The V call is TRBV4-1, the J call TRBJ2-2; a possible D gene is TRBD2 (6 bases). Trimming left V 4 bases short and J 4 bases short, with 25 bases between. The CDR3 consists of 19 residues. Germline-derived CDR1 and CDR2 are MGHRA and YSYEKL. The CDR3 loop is CASSPPVGGLTATTGELFF. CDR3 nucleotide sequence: TGCGCCAGCAGCCCCCCGGTGGGGGGTTTGACAGCCACCACCGGGGAGCTGTTTTTT.

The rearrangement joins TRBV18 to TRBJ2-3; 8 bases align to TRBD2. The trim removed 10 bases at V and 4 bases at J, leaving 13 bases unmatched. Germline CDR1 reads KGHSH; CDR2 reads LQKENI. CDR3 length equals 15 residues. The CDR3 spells CATGSGTSLPDTQYF. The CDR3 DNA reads TGTGCCACCGGTAGCGGGACCTCCCTCCCAGATACGCAGTATTTT.

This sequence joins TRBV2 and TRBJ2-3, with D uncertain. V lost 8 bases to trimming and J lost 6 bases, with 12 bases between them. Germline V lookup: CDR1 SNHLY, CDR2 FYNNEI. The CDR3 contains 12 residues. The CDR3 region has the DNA TGTGCCAGCGTTAGCTTAGGGGATACGCAGTATTTT. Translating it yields CASVSLGDTQYF.

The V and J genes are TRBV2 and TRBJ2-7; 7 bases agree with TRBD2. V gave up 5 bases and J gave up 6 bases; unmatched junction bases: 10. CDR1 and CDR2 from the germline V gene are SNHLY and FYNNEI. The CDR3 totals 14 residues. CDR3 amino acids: CASSYVGRDGEQYF. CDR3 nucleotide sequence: TGTGCCAGCAGTTACGTAGGGAGGGACGGCGAGCAGTACTTC.

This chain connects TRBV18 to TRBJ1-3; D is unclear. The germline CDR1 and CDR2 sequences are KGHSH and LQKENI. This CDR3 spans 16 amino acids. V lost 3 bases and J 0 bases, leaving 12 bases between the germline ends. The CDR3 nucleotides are TGTGCCAGCTCACCGCAGCAAACGGACTCTGGAAACACCATATATTTT. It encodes CASSPQQTDSGNTIYF.

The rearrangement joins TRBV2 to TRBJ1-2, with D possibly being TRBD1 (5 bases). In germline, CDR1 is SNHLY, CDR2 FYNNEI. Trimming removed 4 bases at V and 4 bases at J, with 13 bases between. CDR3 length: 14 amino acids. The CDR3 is CASSVEGVGYGYTF. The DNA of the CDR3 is TGTGCCAGCAGTGTTGAAGGGGTGGGCTATGGCTACACCTTC.

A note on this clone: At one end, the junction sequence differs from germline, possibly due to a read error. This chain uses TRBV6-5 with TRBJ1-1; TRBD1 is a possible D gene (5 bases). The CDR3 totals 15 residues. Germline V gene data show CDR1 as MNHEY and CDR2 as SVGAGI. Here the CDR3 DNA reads TGTGCCAGCAGTTACTCGATAGCAGGGAACTCTGAAGCTTTCTTT. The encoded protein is CASSYSIAGNSEAFF.

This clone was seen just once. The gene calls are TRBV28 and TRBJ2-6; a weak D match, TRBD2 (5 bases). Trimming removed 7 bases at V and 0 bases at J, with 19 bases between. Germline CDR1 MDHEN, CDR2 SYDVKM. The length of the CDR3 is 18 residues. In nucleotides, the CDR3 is TGTGCCAGCACCCGAGGGCGGGCTTTACCCTCTGGGGCCAACGTCCTGACTTTC. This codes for CASTRGRALPSGANVLTF.

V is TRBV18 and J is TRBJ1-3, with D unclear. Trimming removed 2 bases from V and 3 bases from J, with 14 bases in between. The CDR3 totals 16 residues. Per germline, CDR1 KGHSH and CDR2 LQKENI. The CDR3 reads CASSPSRTLGGNTIYF. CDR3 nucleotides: TGTGCCAGCTCACCAAGCCGGACTTTAGGTGGAAACACCATATATTTT. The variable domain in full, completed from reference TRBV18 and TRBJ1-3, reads NAGVMQNPRHLVRRRGQEARLRCSPMKGHSHVYWYRQLPEEGLKFMVYLQKENIIDESGMPKERFSAEFPKEGPSILRIQQVVRGDSAAYFCASSPSRTLGGNTIYFGEGSWLTVV.